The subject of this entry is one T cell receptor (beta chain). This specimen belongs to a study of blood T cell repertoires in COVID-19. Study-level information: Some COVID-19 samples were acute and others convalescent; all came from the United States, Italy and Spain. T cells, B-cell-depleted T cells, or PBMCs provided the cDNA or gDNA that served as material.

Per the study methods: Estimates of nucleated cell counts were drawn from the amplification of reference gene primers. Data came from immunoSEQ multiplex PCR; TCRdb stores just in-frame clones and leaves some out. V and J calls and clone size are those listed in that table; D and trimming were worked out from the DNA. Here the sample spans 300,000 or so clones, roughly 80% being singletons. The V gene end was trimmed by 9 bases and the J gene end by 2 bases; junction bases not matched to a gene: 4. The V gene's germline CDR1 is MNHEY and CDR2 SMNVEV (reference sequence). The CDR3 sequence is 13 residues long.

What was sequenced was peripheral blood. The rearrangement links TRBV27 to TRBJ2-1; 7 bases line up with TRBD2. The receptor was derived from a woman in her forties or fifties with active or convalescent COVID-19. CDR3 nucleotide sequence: TGTGCCAGTTGCGCGGGAGCCTACAATGAGCAGTTCTTC. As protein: CASCAGAYNEQFF.